The 30 T cell receptor beta chains presented below share a single source sample, sequenced in a study of cytomegalovirus exposure and HLA in healthy donors. The primer mix had 60 Vbeta and 13 Jbeta primers. Measured with immunoSEQ multiplex PCR; TCRdb has only the in-frame clones, and not every one. The table lists 150,000 to 200,000 clones, around 76% of them singletons, with more than 1.3% in the top ten. Input material: PBMCs. The origin of the receptors is a girl aged 10-17 years in good health and CMV-seropositive.

This chain connects TRBV5-6 to TRBJ2-5, with 7 bases lining up with TRBD2. The V gene's germline CDR1 is SGHDT and CDR2 YYEEEE. Losses at the gene ends were 8 bases for V and 5 bases for J; bases not matched to a gene: 15. The CDR3 is 15 residues long. CDR3 sequence reads: CASWTLGGAGETQYF. The CDR3 region has the DNA TGTGCCAGTTGGACCCTGGGAGGGGCCGGTGAGACCCAGTACTTC.

This chain connects TRBV10-3 to TRBJ2-2; D is ambiguous. V was pared by 0 bases and J by 1 base, with 9 bases between. The CDR3 runs 16 residues. CDR1 ENHRY and CDR2 SYGVKD come from the germline V gene. CDR3: CAISESYAGNTGELFF. CDR3 sequence (DNA): TGTGCCATCAGTGAGTCGTACGCAGGGAACACCGGGGAGCTGTTTTTT.

V gene TRBV27 combines with J gene TRBJ2-7, with D unclear. This CDR3 has 15 amino acids. Germline loops: CDR1 MNHEY, CDR2 SMNVEV (reference sequence). The V end was cut by 3 bases, the J end by 1 base, with 13 bases between. The CDR3, as DNA: TGTGCCAGCAGTTTCTCGAGCGCCCGTTCCTACGAGCAGTACTTC. Amino acid sequence: CASSFSSARSYEQYF.

The chain employs TRBV28 and TRBJ2-7; 9 bases are shared with TRBD2. Trimming removed 4 bases from V and 4 bases from J; junction bases left unmatched: 8. The CDR3 runs 15 residues. From germline, CDR1 is MDHEN and CDR2 SYDVKM. The DNA for the CDR3 is TGTGCCAGCAGTTATGCCGGGACTAGCAGTTACGAGCAGTACTTC. Translated, it gives CASSYAGTSSYEQYF.

This clone was counted once. The chain links TRBV15 to TRBJ2-3; 10 bases agree with TRBD2. CDR1 and CDR2 from the germline V gene are LNHNV and YYDKDF (reference sequence). V gave up 0 bases and J gave up 1 base; unmatched junction bases: 7. The CDR3 covers 18 residues. CDR3 region: CATSRDIWSGGGTDTQYF. CDR3 DNA sequence: TGTGCCACCAGCAGAGACATATGGAGCGGGGGGGGCACAGATACGCAGTATTTT.

The V gene is TRBV27, the J gene TRBJ1-1; the D gene is possibly TRBD1 (6 bases). V was clipped by 4 bases and J by 4 bases, with 19 bases between them. The CDR3 length is 16 residues. CDR1 is MNHEY, CDR2 SMNVEV, per germline (reference sequence). CDR3 DNA: TGTGCCAGCAGTTACAAAACGGGGGGCTTGAGCACTGAAGCTTTCTTT. Its protein is CASSYKTGGLSTEAFF.

This chain connects TRBV5-1 to TRBJ2-6; TRBD1 matches 9 bases. CDR3 length: 16 amino acids. The trim removed 1 base at V and 2 bases at J, leaving 1 base unmatched. Germline lookup yields CDR1 SGHRS and CDR2 YFSETQ. The CDR3 region is CASSLTGGTGANVLTF. The CDR3 DNA sequence: TGCGCCAGCAGCTTGACAGGGGGCACTGGGGCCAACGTCCTGACTTTC.

This chain links TRBV5-4 with TRBJ1-5; D not resolved. The V gene lost 3 bases and the J gene lost 0 bases, with 7 bases spanning the gap. CDR3 size: 14 residues. The germline CDR1 and CDR2 sequences are SGHNT and YYREEE (reference sequence). The CDR3, as DNA: TGTGCCAGCAGCTCTGACATTAGCAATCAGCCCCAGCATTTT. Protein product: CASSSDISNQPQHF. Complete variable domain (other parts from reference TRBV5-4 and TRBJ1-5): ETGVTQSPTHLIKTRGQQVTLRCSSQSGHNTVSWYQQALGQGPQFIFQYYREEENGRGNFPPRFSGLQFPNYSSELNVNALELDDSALYLCASSSDISNQPQHFGDGTRLSIL.

V gene TRBV6-1 combines with J gene TRBJ1-2; possible D gene TRBD1, 6 bases. This CDR3 has 12 amino acids. CDR1 and CDR2 (germline): MNHNS, SASEGT. V gave up 7 bases and J gave up 3 bases, with 9 bases separating them. In nucleotides, the CDR3 is TGTGCCAGCAATACAGGGCACTATGGCTACACCTTC. Its translation is CASNTGHYGYTF.

V is TRBV9 and J is TRBJ2-1; no firm D call. Germline lookup yields CDR1 SGDLS and CDR2 YYNGEE. This CDR3 has 11 amino acids. The V end lost 7 bases, the J end lost 8 bases, and 10 bases lay between the germline ends. This CDR3 is CASGLLDEQFF. The CDR3, as DNA: TGTGCCAGCGGCCTGCTTGATGAGCAGTTCTTC.

This clone was recorded a few times. The chain carries TRBV7-9 and TRBJ1-1; a possible D gene is TRBD1 (6 bases). The CDR3 contains 14 residues. Germline-derived CDR1 and CDR2 are SEHNR and FQNEAQ (reference sequence). Trimming pared 2 bases from V and 3 bases from J, leaving 10 bases between. The CDR3 sequence is CASSLRGLYTEAFF. The CDR3 DNA follows: TGTGCCAGCAGCTTAAGGGGGTTGTACACTGAAGCTTTCTTT. Variable domain in full (rest from reference TRBV7-9 and TRBJ1-1): DTGVSQNPRHKITKRGQNVTFRCDPISEHNRLYWYRQTLGQGPEFLTYFQNEAQLEKSRLLSDRFSAERPKGSFSTLEIQRTEQGDSAMYLCASSLRGLYTEAFFGQGTRLTVV.

V and J are TRBV11-2 and TRBJ2-7, with TRBD1 as a possible D gene (6 bases). CDR3 length: 15 amino acids. Germline values: CDR1 SGHAT, CDR2 FQNNGV. Trimming stripped 2 bases from V and 3 bases from J, with 14 bases between. In nucleotides, the CDR3 is TGTGCCAGCAGCTTATTTCCAGGGGAAAGCTACGAGCAGTACTTC. It specifies CASSLFPGESYEQYF.

CDR3 DNA sequence: TGTGCCAGTAGTATAGATCAGCTAGCGGGAGCGTACTCCTACAATGAGCAGTTCTTC. Translation: CASSIDQLAGAYSYNEQFF. The chain is built from TRBV19 and TRBJ2-1; 10 bases fit TRBD2. The CDR3 extends over 19 amino acids. Germline V lookup: CDR1 LNHDA, CDR2 SQIVND (reference sequence). The junction had 8 bases not matched to a gene; V was cut back by 0 bases and J by 0 bases. The full variable domain, in which reference TRBV19 and TRBJ2-1 provide the parts outside the CDR3, is DGGITQSPKYLFRKEGQNVTLSCEQNLNHDAMYWYRQDPGQGLRLIYYSQIVNDFQKGDIAEGYSVSREKKESFPLTVTSAQKNPTAFYLCASSIDQLAGAYSYNEQFFGPGTRLTVL.

The chain couples TRBV19 to TRBJ2-4, with 7 bases matching TRBD1. After removal of 5 bases from V and 8 bases from J, the junction contained 6 bases not matched to a gene. This CDR3 is 13 amino acids long. CDR1 is LNHDA and CDR2 is SQIVND in the germline V gene (reference sequence). The CDR3: CASSEGAGDIQYF. CDR3 DNA sequence: TGTGCCAGTAGTGAGGGGGCTGGAGACATTCAGTACTTC.

The CDR3: CASSEPGETQYF. CDR3 bases: TGCGCCAGCAGTGAACCGGGGGAGACCCAGTACTTC. The genes are TRBV10-1 and TRBJ2-5, with D perhaps matching TRBD2 (5 bases). Germline assignment: CDR1 WNHNN and CDR2 SYGVQD (reference sequence). There are 12 residues in the CDR3. V shed 3 bases and J shed 5 bases, with 7 bases lying between them.

The V gene is TRBV11-2, the J gene TRBJ2-1; the D gene is possibly TRBD2 (6 bases). V shed 5 bases and J shed 5 bases, with 19 bases lying between them. Germline CDR1 SGHAT, CDR2 FQNNGV. This CDR3 is built from 16 residues. The CDR3 reads CASSPSWAGQHNEQFF. The CDR3 DNA sequence: TGTGCCAGCAGCCCTAGCTGGGCGGGGCAACACAATGAGCAGTTCTTC.

This chain joins TRBV9 and TRBJ1-1, with a possible D match to TRBD1 (5 bases). Trimming took off 0 bases at V and 5 bases at J, with 11 bases between the two ends. CDR1 and CDR2 from the germline V gene are SGDLS and YYNGEE. The CDR3 loop spans 14 amino acids. In DNA, the CDR3 is TGTGCCAGCAGCGTAGCCCACCGGGGGACTGAAGCTTTCTTT. It yields the protein CASSVAHRGTEAFF.

The DNA for the CDR3 is TGTGCCAGCAGTTTACGGTCCGGGACATATGGCTACACCTTC. Translation: CASSLRSGTYGYTF. V and J are TRBV28 and TRBJ1-2; tentative D call: TRBD1 (6 bases). The V gene's germline CDR1 is MDHEN and CDR2 SYDVKM. Deletions cut 2 bases from V and 5 bases from J, with 12 bases between. The CDR3 is made up of 14 amino acids.

This chain uses TRBV19 with TRBJ1-2, with a possible D match to TRBD1 (6 bases). The CDR3 is 15 amino acids. Trimming removed 5 bases from V and 5 bases from J, with 18 bases in between. Germline V gene data show CDR1 as LNHDA and CDR2 as SQIVND (reference sequence). The CDR3 protein is CASSFLSDSPYGYTF. DNA for the CDR3: TGTGCCAGTAGTTTTCTATCGGACAGCCCATATGGCTACACCTTC.

The chain joins TRBV7-9 to TRBJ1-4; a possible D gene is TRBD1 (6 bases). V lost 4 bases to trimming and J lost 8 bases, with 8 bases between them. Germline CDR1 is SEHNR and CDR2 is FQNEAQ (reference sequence). This CDR3 spans 12 amino acids. The CDR3 sequence is CASSSTGEKLFF. DNA for the CDR3: TGTGCCAGCAGCTCCACAGGGGAAAAACTGTTTTTT. Complete variable domain (other parts from reference TRBV7-9 and TRBJ1-4): DTGVSQNPRHKITKRGQNVTFRCDPISEHNRLYWYRQTLGQGPEFLTYFQNEAQLEKSRLLSDRFSAERPKGSFSTLEIQRTEQGDSAMYLCASSSTGEKLFFGSGTQLSVL.

The chain combines TRBV29-1 with TRBJ2-1, with TRBD2 matching 13 bases. J lost 10 bases, V lost 8 bases, and 8 bases had no gene match. CDR3 length equals 13 residues. Germline-derived CDR1 and CDR2 are SQVTM and ANQGSEA. The DNA of the CDR3 is TGCAGCTCACTAGCGGGAGGGCACGGGGAGCAGTTCTTC. Translated: CSSLAGGHGEQFF.

This sequence joins TRBV4-1 and TRBJ1-2; a possible D gene is TRBD1 (5 bases). Germline V CDR1 and CDR2: MGHRA, YSYEKL. V was trimmed by 4 bases and J by 8 bases, leaving 14 bases between them. The CDR3 has 13 amino acids. CDR3 in DNA: TGCGCCAGCAGCCCCGTGAGGGGAGGAGGCTACACCTTC. Protein sequence: CASSPVRGGGYTF.

The chain links TRBV30 to TRBJ2-3; 10 positions match TRBD2. Germline loops: CDR1 GTSNPN, CDR2 SVGIG (reference sequence). Trimming took 7 bases from V and 2 from J; bases not matched to a gene: 12. The CDR3 length is 16 residues. CDR3 nucleotides: TGTGCCTACAAGAGAATACTAGCGGGGCTCACAGATACGCAGTATTTT. Its protein is CAYKRILAGLTDTQYF.

V is TRBV18 and J is TRBJ1-4, with 7 nucleotides matching TRBD1. J lost 6 bases, V lost 2 bases, and 6 bases had no gene match. CDR3 size: 15 residues. Germline values: CDR1 KGHSH, CDR2 LQKENI. CDR3 nucleotides: TGTGCCAGCTCACCAAACAGGGGTCGGGATGAAAAACTGTTTTTT. As protein: CASSPNRGRDEKLFF. The variable domain in full, completed from reference TRBV18 and TRBJ1-4, reads NAGVMQNPRHLVRRRGQEARLRCSPMKGHSHVYWYRQLPEEGLKFMVYLQKENIIDESGMPKERFSAEFPKEGPSILRIQQVVRGDSAAYFCASSPNRGRDEKLFFGSGTQLSVL.

CDR3: CAWGGVSYEQYF. DNA for the CDR3: TGTGCCTGGGGCGGGGTATCCTACGAGCAGTACTTC. The V call is TRBV30, the J call TRBJ2-7, with D perhaps matching TRBD2 (6 bases). CDR1 and CDR2 (germline): GTSNPN, SVGIG (reference sequence). V was pared by 5 bases and J by 1 base, with 9 bases between. The CDR3 covers 12 residues.

The rearrangement joins TRBV7-8 to TRBJ1-3; the D gene is possibly TRBD1 (6 bases). CDR1 and CDR2 from the germline V gene are SGHVS and FQNEAQ. This CDR3 spans 17 amino acids. Trimming took off 5 bases at V and 0 bases at J, with 17 bases between the two ends. The CDR3 sequence: CASSPGQPIASGNTIYF. The DNA for the CDR3 is TGTGCCAGCAGCCCAGGACAGCCTATAGCCTCTGGAAACACCATATATTTT.

The chain uses TRBV7-8 and TRBJ2-1, with D hard to call. Germline-derived CDR1 and CDR2 are SGHVS and FQNEAQ. There are 13 residues in the CDR3. V was trimmed by 6 bases and J by 5 bases, leaving 11 bases between them. CDR3 amino acids: CASRSGTDNEQFF. In nucleotides, the CDR3 is TGTGCCAGCAGGAGTGGTACCGACAATGAGCAGTTCTTC.

This clone was recorded only once. The chain links TRBV7-6 to TRBJ2-2; 8 bases line up with TRBD1. Germline CDR1 is SGHVS and CDR2 is FNYEAQ. Germline trimming cut 4 bases from V and 7 bases from J; bases unmatched to any gene: 8. The CDR3 is 15 residues long. The CDR3 DNA is TGTGCCAGCAGCTCTTCGCAGGGGGCCGGCGGGGAGCTGTTTTTT. Its translation: CASSSSQGAGGELFF. The complete variable domain, with remaining parts taken from reference TRBV7-6 and TRBJ2-2, reads GAGVSQSPRYKVTKRGQDVALRCDPISGHVSLYWYRQALGQGPEFLTYFNYEAQQDKSGLPNDRFSAERPEGSISTLTIQRTEQRDSAMYRCASSSSQGAGGELFFGEGSRLTVL.

The CDR3 region is CASSQRTSGGQETQYF. In DNA form, the CDR3 reads TGCGCCAGCAGCCAAAGGACTAGCGGGGGCCAAGAGACCCAGTACTTC. The rearrangement joins TRBV5-1 to TRBJ2-5, with 13 bases identical to TRBD2. The germline V gene encodes CDR1 SGHRS and CDR2 YFSETQ. The CDR3 consists of 16 residues. V trimming: 4 bases; J trimming: 1 base; junction bases outside the gene matches: 4.

This chain connects TRBV7-9 to TRBJ2-7, with D maybe TRBD1 (5 bases). The CDR3 contains 13 residues. With 10 bases removed from V and 2 bases from J, the gap between germline ends came to 15 bases. The V gene's germline CDR1 is SEHNR and CDR2 FQNEAQ (reference sequence). This chain's CDR3 is CAIETVPAYEQYF. CDR3 sequence (DNA): TGTGCCATAGAGACAGTACCCGCCTACGAGCAGTACTTC.